Listed below are T cell receptor beta chains from one sample, sequenced in a study of cytomegalovirus exposure and HLA in healthy donors. Produced via immunoSEQ multiplex PCR; TCRdb's table is partial and in-frame only. This sample contains 140,000 to 150,000 clones. What was sequenced was PBMCs. These TCRs come from a male donor in good health and CMV-seronegative. Each CDR3 is given with its conserved first and last residue. Fields, in order: D gene, J gene, V gene, CDR3 DNA, CDR3 protein. A D gene is named only where the DNA matches it firmly.

TRBD2,TRBJ2-2,TRBV6-1,TGTGCCAGCAGGATGGGACTAGCGATTAACGGGGAGCTGTTTTTT,CASRMGLAINGELFF
TRBD1,TRBJ1-1,TRBV4-1,TGCGCCAGCAGCCAGACCGGGACAGTAGACACTGAAGCTTTCTTT,CASSQTGTVDTEAFF
.,TRBJ1-2,TRBV18,TGTGCCAGCTCCCAACAGACAGGAGGTGGCTACACCTTC,CASSQQTGGGYTF
.,TRBJ2-2,TRBV2,TGTGCCAGCAGGCAGGGACAGAACACCGGGGAGCTGTTTTTT,CASRQGQNTGELFF
TRBD1,TRBJ2-5,TRBV7-7,TGTGCTAGCAGCTTCCTGACAGGGAAGGAGACCCAGTACTTC,CASSFLTGKETQYF
.,TRBJ1-6,TRBV7-2,TGTGCCAGCAGCCAGAGGGTTAGCCTAGAAGGTTCACCCCTCCACTTT,CASSQRVSLEGSPLHF
.,TRBJ1-3,TRBV4-3,TGCGCCAGCAGCCCCGGGGGGGGACGGCGAAACACCATATATTTT,CASSPGGGRRNTIYF
.,TRBJ1-1,TRBV4-3,TGCGCCAGCAGCCAAGTCGGGGGGGGAACTGAAGCTTTCTTT,CASSQVGGGTEAFF
TRBD2,TRBJ2-3,TRBV19,TGTGCCAGCCGACTAGCGGGGGGCTCAAGAGATACGCAGTATTTT,CASRLAGGSRDTQYF
TRBD1,TRBJ1-2,TRBV7-9,TGTGCCAGCAGCTTACAGGGGGCCTATGGCTACACCTTC,CASSLQGAYGYTF
.,TRBJ2-1,TRBV4-3,TGCGCCAGCAGCCAGACTGGATTAGCAGCGGGTGAGCAGTTCTTC,CASSQTGLAAGEQFF
TRBD2,TRBJ2-7,TRBV2,TGTGCCAGCAACCCCAGCGGGAGGGCCTACGAGCAGTACTTC,CASNPSGRAYEQYF
TRBD2,TRBJ2-5,TRBV7-2,TGTGCCAGCACCAAACGGGGGGAGGGCCGGGAGACCCAGTACTTC,CASTKRGEGRETQYF
TRBD1,TRBJ1-3,TRBV29-1,TGCAGCGCCCTCGAGGACTGGACAGGAGTTGGAAACACCATATATTTT,CSALEDWTGVGNTIYF
.,TRBJ1-2,TRBV7-2,TGTGCCAGCAGTTCTCAGGCATTAGAAGGCTACACCTTC,CASSSQALEGYTF